This entry describes one T cell receptor (beta chain). Antigen specificity is unknown. This sample is part of a study of T cell responses to AZD1222 COVID-19 vaccine. Germline values: CDR1 MNHEY, CDR2 SMNVEV (reference sequence). V shed 5 bases and J shed 6 bases, with 22 bases lying between them. The CDR3 loop spans 16 amino acids. Whole-study results and caveats: Spike-specific TCR breadth and depth both grew after two AZD1222 doses.

Assay: immunoSEQ multiplex PCR; the TCRdb copy retains only in-frame clones and omits some. The table includes around 140,000 clones, approximately 84% detected once. The V gene is TRBV27, the J gene TRBJ1-2; TRBD1 is a possible D gene (6 bases). The sequencing here drew on peripheral blood, taken on day 0 of AZD1222 vaccination. The clonotype originates from an adult in good health. The CDR3 nucleotides are TGTGCCAGCAGTCAAATTCATTCAGACAGGCTGGATGGCTACACCTTC. This encodes CASSQIHSDRLDGYTF.